This TCR beta chain was sequenced in a study of metastatic and nonmetastatic thyroid tumors. Looking at the study overall: Repertoires from malignant and benign thyroid patients were compared across blood and tumor or nodule tissue.

The sample holds many counts of this clone. In the same sample, other DNA sequences code for this CDR3. MiXCR re-clonotyped the PCR reads for TCRdb. The sample lists around 70,000 clones, 18% occurring once. The length of the CDR3 is 14 residues. V lost 5 bases and J lost 4; bases outside the gene matches: 7. CDR1 and CDR2 (germline): MNHNS, SASEGT. Patients were all untreated before their thyroid surgery. This clonotype originated in a female donor with papillary thyroid cancer or a benign thyroid nodule (not recorded which). Some clones in this sample may be carry-over from other donors' samples. The V and J genes are TRBV6-1 and TRBJ1-1, with TRBD1 identical over 7 bases. Sequencing was performed on blood. The DNA of the CDR3 is TGTGCCAGCAGTACACAGGGGTATGGCACTGAAGCTTTCTTT. Translation gives CASSTQGYGTEAFF.